The rows below give T cell receptor beta chains drawn from one sample of a study of CD8 T cells in ankylosing spondylitis. TCRdb re-called the 5' RACE reads through MiXCR, storing one row per CDR3 protein. The sample lists more than 100,000 distinct CDR3 sequences; 15% to 20% were seen once. Specimen: blood, either unsorted or a sorted T cell fraction (not recorded which). The receptors originated from a male donor with ankylosing spondylitis. Each CDR3 is given with its conserved first and last residue. D genes are given only for firm matches. Clone sizes are given selectively: once, few, many, or a class where the clone is expanded.

d_call: TRBD1
j_call: TRBJ2-7
v_call: TRBV4-3
cdr3_length: 15
clone_size: -
cdr3_aa: CASSSGTGVIYEQYF
cdr3_nt: TGCGCCAGCAGCTCCGGGACAGGGGTGATCTACGAGCAGTACTTC

d_call: TRBD1
j_call: TRBJ1-1
v_call: TRBV7-9
cdr3_length: 14
clone_size: -
cdr3_aa: CASRNGDRGTEAFF
cdr3_nt: TGTGCCAGCAGAAATGGGGACAGGGGCACTGAAGCTTTCTTT

d_call: -
j_call: TRBJ2-3
v_call: TRBV7-9
cdr3_length: 16
clone_size: many
cdr3_aa: CASSLDGGVGTDTQYF
cdr3_nt: TGTGCCAGCAGCTTAGACGGGGGAGTCGGCACAGATACGCAGTATTTT

d_call: -
j_call: TRBJ2-7
v_call: TRBV7-9
cdr3_length: 12
clone_size: many
cdr3_aa: CASSLVVYEQYF
cdr3_nt: TGTGCCAGCAGCCTGGTAGTATACGAGCAGTACTTC

d_call: TRBD1
j_call: TRBJ1-2
v_call: TRBV27
cdr3_length: 16
clone_size: -
cdr3_aa: CASRGTGLRELYGYTF
cdr3_nt: TGTGCCAGCAGGGGGACAGGGCTCAGGGAGCTCTATGGCTACACCTTC

d_call: -
j_call: TRBJ2-6
v_call: TRBV6-5
cdr3_length: 14
clone_size: few
cdr3_aa: CASSYRAGANVLTF
cdr3_nt: TGTGCCAGCAGTTACAGGGCAGGGGCCAACGTCCTGACTTTC

d_call: -
j_call: TRBJ2-1
v_call: TRBV5-1
cdr3_length: 12
clone_size: many
cdr3_aa: CASAMPNNEQFF
cdr3_nt: TGCGCCAGCGCCATGCCTAACAATGAGCAGTTCTTC

d_call: -
j_call: TRBJ1-5
v_call: TRBV4-1
cdr3_length: 17
clone_size: -
cdr3_aa: CASSQDKGGGANQPQHF
cdr3_nt: TGCGCCAGCAGCCAAGACAAAGGAGGAGGGGCCAATCAGCCCCAGCATTTT

d_call: TRBD2
j_call: TRBJ2-3
v_call: TRBV3-1
cdr3_length: 15
clone_size: -
cdr3_aa: CASSPLGLAGDTQYF
cdr3_nt: TGTGCCAGCAGCCCCCTGGGACTAGCGGGAGATACGCAGTATTTT

d_call: -
j_call: TRBJ2-7
v_call: TRBV19
cdr3_length: 13
clone_size: few
cdr3_aa: CASSIGTAYEQYF
cdr3_nt: TGTGCCAGTAGTATAGGGACAGCGTACGAGCAGTACTTC

d_call: -
j_call: TRBJ1-5
v_call: TRBV10-3
cdr3_length: 13
clone_size: -
cdr3_aa: CAISGESNQPQHF
cdr3_nt: TGTGCCATCAGCGGGGAAAGCAATCAGCCCCAGCATTTT

d_call: -
j_call: TRBJ2-7
v_call: TRBV7-2
cdr3_length: 15
clone_size: -
cdr3_aa: CASSAMSTTSYEQYF
cdr3_nt: TGTGCCAGCAGCGCGATGTCGACAACTTCCTACGAGCAGTACTTC

d_call: TRBD2
j_call: TRBJ2-1
v_call: TRBV28
cdr3_length: 16
clone_size: -
cdr3_aa: CASQGAGLADGDEQFF
cdr3_nt: TGTGCCAGCCAAGGCGCGGGACTAGCGGACGGGGATGAGCAGTTCTTC

d_call: TRBD2
j_call: TRBJ2-1
v_call: TRBV6-5
cdr3_length: 16
clone_size: few
cdr3_aa: CASSYLAGTNYNEQFF
cdr3_nt: TGTGCCAGCAGTTACTTAGCGGGGACGAATTACAATGAGCAGTTCTTC

d_call: -
j_call: TRBJ1-4
v_call: TRBV6-5
cdr3_length: 14
clone_size: many
cdr3_aa: CASSYGQAGEKLFF
cdr3_nt: TGTGCCAGCAGTTACGGCCAGGCGGGTGAAAAACTGTTTTTT

d_call: -
j_call: TRBJ2-1
v_call: TRBV7-6
cdr3_length: 13
clone_size: -
cdr3_aa: CASSLSRFSEQFF
cdr3_nt: TGTGCCAGCAGCTTATCTCGGTTTTCGGAGCAGTTCTTC

d_call: -
j_call: TRBJ2-1
v_call: TRBV2
cdr3_length: 14
clone_size: -
cdr3_aa: CASSDVSSHNEQFF
cdr3_nt: TGTGCCAGCAGTGATGTTTCTAGCCACAATGAGCAGTTCTTC

d_call: TRBD2
j_call: TRBJ2-7
v_call: TRBV14
cdr3_length: 15
clone_size: many
cdr3_aa: CASSQGLAGGYEQYF
cdr3_nt: TGTGCCAGCAGCCAAGGACTAGCGGGAGGATACGAGCAGTACTTC

d_call: -
j_call: TRBJ1-5
v_call: TRBV28
cdr3_length: 13
clone_size: -
cdr3_aa: CASSLVLDQPQHF
cdr3_nt: TGTGCCAGCAGTTTAGTTCTCGATCAGCCCCAGCATTTT

d_call: -
j_call: TRBJ1-1
v_call: TRBV14
cdr3_length: 15
clone_size: few
cdr3_aa: CASSQVEGVNTEAFF
cdr3_nt: TGTGCCAGCAGCCAAGTAGAGGGTGTGAACACTGAAGCTTTCTTT

d_call: TRBD1
j_call: TRBJ2-2
v_call: TRBV12-3/TRBV12-4
cdr3_length: 14
clone_size: -
cdr3_aa: CASTTGAFNGELFF
cdr3_nt: TGTGCCAGCACAACAGGGGCCTTTAACGGGGAGCTGTTTTTT

d_call: -
j_call: TRBJ2-7
v_call: TRBV7-9
cdr3_length: 15
clone_size: -
cdr3_aa: CASSGPGTQIYEQYF
cdr3_nt: TGTGCCAGCAGCGGGCCCGGGACCCAAATATACGAGCAGTACTTC

d_call: -
j_call: TRBJ2-1
v_call: TRBV20-1
cdr3_length: 15
clone_size: few
cdr3_aa: CSATHAAFSYNEQFF
cdr3_nt: TGCAGTGCTACCCACGCAGCGTTCTCCTACAATGAGCAGTTCTTC

d_call: TRBD2
j_call: TRBJ2-7
v_call: TRBV15
cdr3_length: 15
clone_size: -
cdr3_aa: CATRQSSGRAYEQYF
cdr3_nt: TGTGCCACCAGGCAATCTAGCGGGAGGGCCTACGAGCAGTACTTC

d_call: -
j_call: TRBJ2-7
v_call: TRBV27
cdr3_length: 13
clone_size: -
cdr3_aa: CASSYRVSHEQYF
cdr3_nt: TGTGCCAGCAGTTACAGGGTTTCCCACGAGCAGTACTTC

d_call: -
j_call: TRBJ2-3
v_call: TRBV24-1
cdr3_length: 14
clone_size: -
cdr3_aa: CATSDTRLGSAQYF
cdr3_nt: TGTGCCACCAGTGACACGCGCCTGGGATCGGCGCAGTATTTT

d_call: TRBD2
j_call: TRBJ2-1
v_call: TRBV25-1
cdr3_length: 15
clone_size: few
cdr3_aa: CASSAGGRAFNEQFF
cdr3_nt: TGTGCCAGCAGTGCGGGCGGGAGGGCCTTCAATGAGCAGTTCTTC

d_call: -
j_call: TRBJ2-7
v_call: TRBV7-3
cdr3_length: 14
clone_size: few
cdr3_aa: CASSSPRINREQYF
cdr3_nt: TGTGCCAGCAGCTCACCTAGGATTAACCGCGAGCAGTACTTC

d_call: TRBD1
j_call: TRBJ1-3
v_call: TRBV28
cdr3_length: 15
clone_size: few
cdr3_aa: CASSLRGPPGNTIYF
cdr3_nt: TGTGCCAGCAGTTTAAGGGGGCCTCCTGGAAACACCATATATTTT

d_call: -
j_call: TRBJ1-1
v_call: TRBV28
cdr3_length: 14
clone_size: -
cdr3_aa: CASSFWESDTEAFF
cdr3_nt: TGTGCCAGCAGTTTCTGGGAAAGCGACACTGAAGCTTTCTTT

d_call: TRBD2
j_call: TRBJ2-3
v_call: TRBV24-1
cdr3_length: 20
clone_size: -
cdr3_aa: CATSGRPGLAGTSGGDTQYF
cdr3_nt: TGTGCCACCAGTGGTCGACCGGGACTAGCGGGTACATCGGGGGGGGATACGCAGTATTTT

d_call: -
j_call: TRBJ1-1
v_call: TRBV7-2
cdr3_length: 16
clone_size: few
cdr3_aa: CASSLVGGSLSTEAFF
cdr3_nt: TGTGCCAGCAGCTTAGTCGGGGGGAGTTTGAGCACTGAAGCTTTCTTT

d_call: -
j_call: TRBJ1-5
v_call: TRBV29-1
cdr3_length: 14
clone_size: many
cdr3_aa: CSVEESGGNQPQHF
cdr3_nt: TGCAGCGTTGAAGAATCAGGGGGCAATCAGCCCCAGCATTTT

d_call: -
j_call: TRBJ2-7
v_call: TRBV2
cdr3_length: 14
clone_size: few
cdr3_aa: CASRDISGTYEQYF
cdr3_nt: TGTGCCAGCAGAGATATTAGCGGTACCTACGAGCAGTACTTC

d_call: TRBD2
j_call: TRBJ2-2
v_call: TRBV9
cdr3_length: 16
clone_size: -
cdr3_aa: CASSGGLAANTGELFF
cdr3_nt: TGTGCCAGCAGCGGGGGACTAGCAGCGAACACCGGGGAGCTGTTTTTT

d_call: -
j_call: TRBJ2-1
v_call: TRBV5-1
cdr3_length: 12
clone_size: -
cdr3_aa: CASSFQGGEQFF
cdr3_nt: TGCGCCAGCAGCTTCCAAGGCGGTGAGCAGTTCTTC

d_call: TRBD1
j_call: TRBJ1-1
v_call: TRBV5-6
cdr3_length: 17
clone_size: -
cdr3_aa: CASSFGTGVLRDTEAFF
cdr3_nt: TGTGCCAGCAGCTTCGGTACAGGGGTGTTGAGGGACACTGAAGCTTTCTTT

d_call: -
j_call: TRBJ2-3
v_call: TRBV7-9
cdr3_length: 15
clone_size: -
cdr3_aa: CASSPDFPSSDTQYF
cdr3_nt: TGTGCCAGCAGTCCTGACTTCCCATCCTCAGATACGCAGTATTTT

d_call: -
j_call: TRBJ2-7
v_call: TRBV5-6
cdr3_length: 14
clone_size: few
cdr3_aa: CASSFRSRVYEQYF
cdr3_nt: TGTGCCAGCAGCTTTAGAAGCAGGGTATACGAGCAGTACTTC

d_call: TRBD1
j_call: TRBJ2-7
v_call: TRBV7-9
cdr3_length: 15
clone_size: -
cdr3_aa: CASSPTTGGLHEQYF
cdr3_nt: TGTGCCAGCAGCCCTACGACAGGGGGCCTCCACGAGCAGTACTTC

d_call: -
j_call: TRBJ1-2
v_call: TRBV20-1
cdr3_length: 13
clone_size: many
cdr3_aa: CSARHTWTDSFTF
cdr3_nt: TGCAGTGCTAGACATACTTGGACAGACTCTTTTACCTTC

d_call: -
j_call: TRBJ2-7
v_call: TRBV20-1
cdr3_length: 13
clone_size: few
cdr3_aa: CSALGTEVYEQYF
cdr3_nt: TGCAGTGCTCTCGGGACGGAAGTCTACGAGCAGTACTTC

d_call: -
j_call: TRBJ2-1
v_call: TRBV12-3/TRBV12-4
cdr3_length: 12
clone_size: many
cdr3_aa: CASGRGYNEQFF
cdr3_nt: TGTGCCAGCGGGAGAGGGTACAATGAGCAGTTCTTC

d_call: TRBD1
j_call: TRBJ1-6
v_call: TRBV7-9
cdr3_length: 14
clone_size: -
cdr3_aa: CASSRDSRNSPLHF
cdr3_nt: TGTGCCAGCAGCCGGGACAGCCGAAATTCACCCCTCCACTTT

d_call: TRBD2
j_call: TRBJ2-1
v_call: TRBV4-1
cdr3_length: 15
clone_size: -
cdr3_aa: CASSPREGVYNEQFF
cdr3_nt: TGCGCCAGCAGCCCGCGGGAGGGCGTCTACAATGAGCAGTTCTTC

d_call: -
j_call: TRBJ2-7
v_call: TRBV29-1
cdr3_length: 15
clone_size: few
cdr3_aa: CSVEDPGQSSYEQYF
cdr3_nt: TGCAGCGTTGAAGATCCAGGACAGAGCTCCTACGAGCAGTACTTC

d_call: -
j_call: TRBJ2-3
v_call: TRBV27
cdr3_length: 13
clone_size: few
cdr3_aa: CASSLSPATGEYF
cdr3_nt: TGTGCCAGCAGTTTATCGCCCGCAACCGGGGAGTATTTT

d_call: -
j_call: TRBJ2-1
v_call: TRBV28
cdr3_length: 14
clone_size: -
cdr3_aa: CASSLKASYNEQFF
cdr3_nt: TGTGCCAGCAGTTTAAAGGCCTCCTACAATGAGCAGTTCTTC

d_call: -
j_call: TRBJ1-5
v_call: TRBV27
cdr3_length: 14
clone_size: -
cdr3_aa: CASSLARQNQPQHF
cdr3_nt: TGTGCCAGCAGTTTGGCCCGCCAGAATCAGCCCCAGCATTTT

d_call: -
j_call: TRBJ2-1
v_call: TRBV28
cdr3_length: 17
clone_size: -
cdr3_aa: CASSPNLRASSDNEQFF
cdr3_nt: TGTGCCAGCAGCCCGAACTTGAGGGCAAGCAGTGATAATGAGCAGTTCTTC

d_call: -
j_call: TRBJ2-1
v_call: TRBV20-1
cdr3_length: 16
clone_size: many
cdr3_aa: CSARDLAPSSYNEQFF
cdr3_nt: TGCAGTGCTAGAGACCTAGCTCCAAGCTCCTACAATGAGCAGTTCTTC

d_call: TRBD1
j_call: TRBJ1-5
v_call: TRBV5-6
cdr3_length: 17
clone_size: -
cdr3_aa: CASSSSGTGGATQPQHF
cdr3_nt: TGTGCCAGCAGCTCCTCCGGGACAGGGGGCGCAACTCAGCCCCAGCATTTT

d_call: -
j_call: TRBJ2-3
v_call: TRBV5-1
cdr3_length: 15
clone_size: -
cdr3_aa: CASSFTGAVTDTQYF
cdr3_nt: TGCGCCAGCAGCTTTACGGGGGCGGTTACAGATACGCAGTATTTT